What follows are 24 T cell receptor beta chains derived from one specimen sequenced in a study of molecular identifiers for immune sequencing clone quantification. TCRdb re-analysed the PCR reads in MiXCR, keeping a single row per CDR3 protein. Of some 96,000 distinct CDR3 sequences listed, 24% are singletons. The sample comprised naive CD8+ T cells from blood, with Jurkat cell RNA spiked in. Noted subset: FACS-sorted CD8+CD4-CCR7+CD45RA+ naive T cells. The receptors come from a human donor in good health. Some libraries in this study had Jurkat cell RNA spiked in.

This clonotype has ten or more counts. The CDR3 DNA follows: TGTGCCAGCAGGAAGGGAACTGAAGCTTTCTTT. Translation gives CASRKGTEAFF. This chain links TRBV6-2 or TRBV6-3 with TRBJ1-1; the D is unclear. CDR3 length equals 11 residues. Germline values: CDR1 MNHEY, CDR2 SVGEGT. V was pared by 6 bases and J by 5 bases, with 7 bases between.

This clonotype came up many times. The rearrangement joins TRBV21-1 to TRBJ2-3; TRBD2, as called in the table, went unchecked against the DNA. TRBV21-1 has pseudogene status. The CDR3 is 16 amino acids. The CDR3 nucleotides are TGTGCCAGCAGCAAAGCTCTCGACTACCACACAGATACGCAGTATTTT. Amino acids: CASSKALDYHTDTQYF.

The sample holds a few counts of this clonotype. V is TRBV10-3 and J is TRBJ2-3; 12 nucleotides align to TRBD2. The CDR3 has 18 amino acids. V trimming: 2 bases; J trimming: 0 bases; junction bases outside the gene matches: 6. Looked up from germline, CDR1 is ENHRY and CDR2 is SYGVKD. The chain's CDR3 is CAISETGLAGTSTDTQYF. The CDR3 coding sequence is TGTGCCATCAGTGAGACCGGACTAGCGGGAACTAGCACAGATACGCAGTATTTT.

The chain joins TRBV7-2 to TRBJ2-7; 7 bases are a match to TRBD1. V gave up 5 bases and J gave up 3 bases; unmatched junction bases: 10. Germline CDR1 and CDR2: SGHTA and FQGNSA. This CDR3 has 15 residues. The CDR3 DNA reads as TGTGCCAGCAGCGTAGAGGTAGGGGGCGGCTACGAGCAGTACTTC. This codes for CASSVEVGGGYEQYF.

This clonotype has a count of ten or more. In nucleotides, the CDR3 is TGTGCCAGCAGCGTAGCTGGGAGGGGCACTGAAGCTTTCTTT. It specifies CASSVAGRGTEAFF. The chain employs TRBV9 and TRBJ1-1; a possible D gene is TRBD1 (5 bases). The length of the CDR3 is 14 residues. Germline CDR1 is SGDLS and CDR2 is YYNGEE. V was clipped by 0 bases and J by 4 bases, with 10 bases between them.

As for this clonotype: A single base separates this from a much larger clone, so it may be a read error. V is TRBV20-1 and J is TRBJ2-6, with a weak D call TRBD1 (6 bases). The CDR3 spans 14 residues. CDR1 and CDR2 (germline): DFQATT, SNEGSKA (reference sequence). CDR3 in DNA: TGCAGTGCTTTTGGGGGCGCTGGGGCCCACGTCCTGACTTTC. This sequence encodes CSAFGGAGAHVLTF.

The chain has TRBV20-1 and TRBJ2-1, with 15 bases fitting TRBD2. The CDR3 has 17 residues. The trim removed 0 bases at V and 8 bases at J, leaving 8 bases unmatched. Per the germline V gene, CDR1 is DFQATT and CDR2 is SNEGSKA (reference sequence). The CDR3 sequence: CSARDYGTSGRIDEQFF. The CDR3, as DNA: TGCAGTGCTAGAGATTACGGGACTAGCGGGAGGATCGATGAGCAGTTCTTC.

This clonotype was counted many times. The CDR3 protein is CAWSVRRSSYEQYF. For the CDR3, the DNA is TGTGCCTGGAGTGTACGGCGTAGCTCCTACGAGCAGTACTTC. The chain combines TRBV30 with TRBJ2-7; the D is unclear. V lost 0 bases and J lost 0, with 9 bases in between. Per the germline V gene, CDR1 is GTSNPN and CDR2 is SVGIG (reference sequence). The CDR3 totals 14 residues.

The rearrangement joins TRBV7-2 to TRBJ2-1; 9 nucleotides line up with TRBD1. The CDR3 spans 17 residues. The ends lost 3 bases at V and 2 bases at J; junction bases unmatched: 8. CDR1 and CDR2 from the germline V gene are SGHTA and FQGNSA. The CDR3 coding sequence is TGTGCCAGCAGCTTGGACCTCCGGGACAGGGCCTACAATGAGCAGTTCTTC. This translates into CASSLDLRDRAYNEQFF.

Many counts were recorded for this clonotype. The genes are TRBV15 and TRBJ2-2, with 9 bases lining up with TRBD1. Trimming took 3 bases from V and 2 from J; bases not matched to a gene: 10. CDR3 length equals 18 residues. Per the germline V gene, CDR1 is LNHNV and CDR2 is YYDKDF (reference sequence). In nucleotides, the CDR3 is TGTGCCACCAGCAGTGCGCGATGGGACAGGGTAAACACCGGGGAGCTGTTTTTT. The encoded protein is CATSSARWDRVNTGELFF.

This clonotype was picked up many times. The chain links TRBV4-1 to TRBJ1-2; 9 nucleotides match TRBD1. The germline CDR1 and CDR2 sequences are MGHRA and YSYEKL. The V and J ends lost 4 bases and 5 bases, in that order; junction bases with no gene match: 17. This CDR3 spans 18 amino acids. Written as DNA, the CDR3 is TGCGCCAGCAGCCCCCAAAGCCTGGACAGGGGCCTTCATTATGGCTACACCTTC. Translated: CASSPQSLDRGLHYGYTF.

This clonotype was observed at least ten times. The rearrangement uses TRBV4-1 and TRBJ1-5; unclear D gene. V was shortened by 1 base and J by 6 bases, with 10 bases between the two germline ends. Germline CDR1 reads MGHRA; CDR2 reads YSYEKL. The CDR3 is 14 residues long. In DNA form, the CDR3 reads TGCGCCAGCAGCCAAGTTGCCTTCGGTCAGCCCCAGCATTTT. Amino acid sequence: CASSQVAFGQPQHF.

Ten or more counts support this clonotype. The J gene is TRBJ2-7, the V gene TRBV20-1; TRBD1 aligns across 11 bases. Germline CDR1 is DFQATT and CDR2 is SNEGSKA (reference sequence). The CDR3 length is 14 residues. V was pared by 5 bases and J by 1 base, with 4 bases of the junction left unmatched. CDR3 amino acids: CSAAGTGGSYEQYF. The CDR3 DNA reads as TGCAGTGCTGCTGGGACAGGGGGATCCTACGAGCAGTACTTC.

This clonotype was detected many times. The rearrangement joins TRBV6-2 or TRBV6-3 to TRBJ1-1; D is unresolved. The germline V gene has CDR1 MNHEY and CDR2 SVGEGT. V was trimmed by 8 bases and J by 6 bases, leaving 19 bases between them. This CDR3 comprises 14 residues. CDR3 nucleotide sequence: TGTGCCAGCTCCGACCCAACAACGGGAGCTGAAGCTTTCTTT. As protein: CASSDPTTGAEAFF.

This clonotype was counted many times. The chain is built from TRBV7-9 and TRBJ2-7; D may be TRBD2 (6 bases). Germline V gene sequence: CDR1 SEHNR, CDR2 FQNEAQ (reference sequence). The V end lost 5 bases, the J end lost 5 bases, and 22 bases lay between the germline ends. The CDR3 length is 16 residues. The CDR3 sequence is CASSPLQAGMGNEQYF. The CDR3 DNA reads TGTGCCAGCAGCCCGCTCCAGGCGGGAATGGGGAACGAGCAGTACTTC.

This chain connects TRBV7-9 to TRBJ2-5; D may be TRBD1 (6 bases). CDR1 SEHNR and CDR2 FQNEAQ come from the germline V gene (reference sequence). V was trimmed by 0 bases and J by 0 bases, leaving 14 bases between them. The CDR3 runs to 17 residues. The CDR3 reads CASSLAGRGQYQETQYF. The CDR3 bases are TGTGCCAGCAGCTTAGCGGGCAGGGGTCAGTACCAAGAGACCCAGTACTTC. The full variable domain, completed using reference TRBV7-9 and TRBJ2-5, is DTGVSQNPRHKITKRGQNVTFRCDPISEHNRLYWYRQTLGQGPEFLTYFQNEAQLEKSRLLSDRFSAERPKGSFSTLEIQRTEQGDSAMYLCASSLAGRGQYQETQYFGPGTRLLVL.

This clonotype was detected only a few times. The chain couples TRBV6-1 to TRBJ2-2; D not certain. CDR1 and CDR2 from the germline V gene are MNHNS and SASEGT. CDR3 length: 15 amino acids. The CDR3 sequence is CAGGPQPTNTGELFF. The CDR3 nucleotides are TGTGCAGGTGGGCCACAACCCACGAACACCGGGGAGCTGTTTTTT.

This clonotype was counted ten times or more. The V gene is TRBV27, the J gene TRBJ2-5; D is possibly TRBD1 (6 bases). Per the germline V gene, CDR1 is MNHEY and CDR2 is SMNVEV (reference sequence). V gave up 4 bases and J gave up 3 bases, with 15 bases separating them. The CDR3 is made up of 15 amino acids. This CDR3 is CASSSWTARKETQYF. The CDR3 DNA sequence: TGTGCCAGCAGTTCTTGGACAGCAAGAAAAGAGACCCAGTACTTC.

Concerning this clonotype: It may be a read error: a sequence one base away is much more abundant. This rearrangement joins TRBV27 to TRBJ2-5; 8 nucleotides match TRBD2. The CDR3 extends over 16 amino acids. V lost 10 bases to trimming and J lost 4 bases; unmatched junction nucleotides: 17. Germline lookup yields CDR1 MNHEY and CDR2 SMNVEV (reference sequence). CDR3 DNA: TGTGCCACCCCCCCGGGAGGGCGATCCCTACTAGAGACCCAGTACTTC. It translates to CATPPGGRSLLETQYF.

The sample holds many counts of this clonotype. The rearrangement links TRBV7-6 to TRBJ2-3; D is uncertain. Germline V lookup: CDR1 SGHVS, CDR2 FNYEAQ. Trimming took 8 bases from V and 6 from J, leaving 12 bases between them. This CDR3 has 12 residues. The CDR3 loop is CASGTPLDTQYF. The CDR3 DNA reads TGTGCCAGCGGTACCCCCTTGGATACGCAGTATTTT. Filled out from reference TRBV7-6 and TRBJ2-3, the complete variable domain reads GAGVSQSPRYKVTKRGQDVALRCDPISGHVSLYWYRQALGQGPEFLTYFNYEAQQDKSGLPNDRFSAERPEGSISTLTIQRTEQRDSAMYRCASGTPLDTQYFGPGTRLTVL.

This clonotype has a handful of counts. V and J are TRBV20-1 and TRBJ2-7, with D possibly TRBD2 on 6 matching bases. Germline values: CDR1 DFQATT, CDR2 SNEGSKA (reference sequence). Trimming removed 1 base at V and 3 bases at J, with 16 bases between. The CDR3 runs 15 residues. For the CDR3, the DNA is TGCAGTGCTAGAGTCTCTGGAGGGTTTGTCTACGAGCAGTACTTC. It codes for CSARVSGGFVYEQYF.

There are a few counts of this clonotype. The chain employs TRBV7-6 and TRBJ1-2; possible D gene TRBD1, 5 bases. The V gene's germline CDR1 is SGHVS and CDR2 FNYEAQ. V shed 5 bases and J shed 4 bases, with 17 bases lying between them. The CDR3 consists of 15 residues. CDR3 amino acids: CASSPLPGRGYGYTF. The DNA of the CDR3 is TGTGCCAGCAGCCCCTTGCCGGGACGAGGCTATGGCTACACCTTC.

This clonotype was found many times. The chain joins TRBV14 to TRBJ2-7; 8 bases agree with TRBD1. Germline loops: CDR1 SGHDN, CDR2 FVKESK. V shed 0 bases, J shed 2 bases, and the junction held 3 bases outside the gene matches. The CDR3 runs 15 residues. As DNA, the CDR3 is TGTGCCAGCAGCCAAGAGCCGGGACAGGCCTACGAGCAGTACTTC. Encoded protein: CASSQEPGQAYEQYF.

In this sample, this clonotype turned up many times. This sequence joins TRBV6-5 and TRBJ1-3; 7 bases are shared with TRBD1. After removal of 5 bases from V and 0 bases from J, the junction contained 4 bases not matched to a gene. Per the germline V gene, CDR1 is MNHEY and CDR2 is SVGAGI. The CDR3 sequence is 15 residues long. DNA of the CDR3: TGTGCCAGCAGTGCACAGGGGAACTCTGGAAACACCATATATTTT. Amino acid sequence: CASSAQGNSGNTIYF.